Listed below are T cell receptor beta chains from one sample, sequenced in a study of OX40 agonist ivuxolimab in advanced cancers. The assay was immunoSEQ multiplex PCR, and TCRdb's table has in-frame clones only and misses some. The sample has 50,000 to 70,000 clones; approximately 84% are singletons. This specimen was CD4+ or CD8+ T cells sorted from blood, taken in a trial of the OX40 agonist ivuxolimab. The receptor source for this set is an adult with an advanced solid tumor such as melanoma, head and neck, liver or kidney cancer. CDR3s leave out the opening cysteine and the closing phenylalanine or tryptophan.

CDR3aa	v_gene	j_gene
ASSSGTGSNYGYT	TRBV6-5	TRBJ1-2
ASRAVDTDTQY	TRBV28	TRBJ2-3
ASSLAARGNYGYT	TRBV5-1	TRBJ1-2
ASSLDTVLYGYT	TRBV5-1	TRBJ1-2
ASSERQGGFTGSYEQY	TRBV6-1	TRBJ2-7
ASKILPGTGELF	TRBV5-1	TRBJ2-2
ASSEAAGLGYGYT	TRBV7-8	TRBJ1-2
ASSLPRVSGYGYT	TRBV5-5	TRBJ1-2
ASSLAASGQETQY	TRBV7-7	TRBJ2-5
ASSSVAAYEQY	TRBV5-6	TRBJ2-7
ASSLRPPGQGAGYT	TRBV27	TRBJ1-2
AWSVPTSGSETQY	TRBV30	TRBJ2-5
ASTERRGGELF	TRBV7-7	TRBJ2-2
ASSVDRNYGYT	TRBV9	TRBJ1-2
ASTPPGTSGSSSYNEQF	TRBV19	TRBJ2-1
ASSMGGDTDTQY	TRBV28	TRBJ2-3
ASSLRSWGAYQETQY	TRBV5-4	TRBJ2-5
ASSSTSGRAFETQY	TRBV9	TRBJ2-5
ASSVDRGCTDTQY	TRBV9	TRBJ2-3
ASSAGGPDTQY	TRBV18	TRBJ2-3
SVGGYRDRAGETQY	TRBV29-1	TRBJ2-5
ASGGQNTGELF	TRBV19	TRBJ2-2
ASSVSENTEAF	TRBV11-2	TRBJ1-1
SLSGGVGDTQY	TRBV29-1	TRBJ2-3
ASSIFGAGQPQH	TRBV19	TRBJ1-5
ASSLGTGQADPYEQY	TRBV7-8	TRBJ2-7
ASSDGQGPLD	TRBV18	TRBJ2-7
ASSLLSGRTGELF	TRBV7-7	TRBJ2-2
ASSSRDEAETQY	TRBV11-3	TRBJ2-5
ASSQTSGGAKQF	TRBV7-2	TRBJ2-1
AWSVGGPGLDEQY	TRBV30	TRBJ2-7
ASSRRAGTSGTGGAEQF	TRBV5-1	TRBJ2-1
SAYRATEAF	TRBV20-1	TRBJ1-1
AITAGTGGDEQY	TRBV10-3	TRBJ2-7
ASSQAPGTGELF	TRBV14	TRBJ2-2
AISADYGYT	TRBV10-3	TRBJ1-2
ASAHGAGTDTQY	TRBV6-1	TRBJ2-3
SVGAGVNYGYT	TRBV29-1	TRBJ1-2
ASSLTSGRPPTGQF	TRBV5-1	TRBJ2-1
ASSPDTGSNYGYT	TRBV18	TRBJ1-2
ASSPSGFGTEAF	TRBV5-1	TRBJ1-1
ASSSGSTDTQY	TRBV7-3	TRBJ2-3
ASSRDIGNTIY	TRBV7-6	TRBJ1-3
ASSTRSGRSYNEQF	TRBV9	TRBJ2-1
ATRGTGVQPQH	TRBV2	TRBJ1-5
ATSRERTGGTETQY	TRBV15	TRBJ2-5
ASSPQTGDQPQH	TRBV27	TRBJ1-5
ASSLGGGRNNQPQH	TRBV7-2	TRBJ1-5
ASSQDGTSAPLADEQF	TRBV4-1	TRBJ2-1
ASSLWGGDRGDNEQF	TRBV5-1	TRBJ2-1
ASSADGSTGELF	TRBV6-4	TRBJ2-2
ASSLEAITGNEQY	TRBV6-6	TRBJ2-7
ASRRWGPKNIQY	TRBV23-1	TRBJ2-4
ASSESISGANVLT	TRBV6-1	TRBJ2-6
ASSGQNYEQY	TRBV6-1	TRBJ2-7
SVAKFISGYEQY	TRBV29-1	TRBJ2-7
SVCLTDTQY	TRBV29-1	TRBJ2-3